This T cell receptor (beta chain) comes out of a study of T cells in Graves' hyperthyroidism and ophthalmopathy. Any symptoms of ophthalmopathy came after the first hyperthyroidism diagnosis, from which the blood sample dates. RNA transcripts served as the template for amplifying TCR beta CDR3 regions. TCR CDR3 underwent first-round RT-PCR with the HTBI primer set. MiXCR, applied by TCRdb to the multiplex PCR reads, yields one record per CDR3 protein. Seen here are around 350,000 distinct CDR3 sequences, about 18% observed once, and the top ten hold 30% to 40%. V dropped 4 bases and J dropped 2 bases, with 21 bases sitting between them. The CDR3 covers 17 residues. The germline CDR1 and CDR2 sequences are SGDLS and YYNGEE. Study-wide results and limits: In blood, most of the thyroid clonotypes expanded above 0.001 were also present. Onset of ophthalmopathy came a median roughly 6.5 months after the model predicted it.

This clonotype was counted ten times or more. Its specificity is unknown. The chain combines TRBV9 with TRBJ2-5; weak D call: TRBD2 (5 bases). The clonotype originates from a woman in her twenties or thirties with Graves' hyperthyroidism that later progressed to Graves' ophthalmopathy. The sample taken for sequencing was blood. CDR3 bases: TGTGCCAGCAGCCCCCCCCCGGTTAACCCGGGGCAAGAGACCCAGTACTTC. Its protein is CASSPPPVNPGQETQYF. Complete variable domain (other parts from reference TRBV9 and TRBJ2-5): DSGVTQTPKHLITATGQRVTLRCSPRSGDLSVYWYQQSLDQGLQFLIQYYNGEERAKGNILERFSAQQFPDLHSELNLSSLELGDSALYFCASSPPPVNPGQETQYFGPGTRLLVL.